This T cell receptor beta chain was found in a study of molecular identifiers for immune sequencing clone quantification. In the study overall: RNA from approximately 20,000 or 98,000 naive CD8 cells was split five ways in replicates, with four sequenced.

Study-level points and caveats: Identical TCR molecules that share a barcode could lead to an underestimation of highly expanded clone sizes.

TCRdb re-derived calls from the PCR reads in MiXCR, one entry per CDR3 protein. This sample carries a few hundred thousand distinct CDR3 sequences, 20% to 25% of them seen once, and the ten largest clones take under 0.85%. The CDR3 spans 16 residues. The junction had 7 bases not matched to a gene; V was cut back by 0 bases and J by 4 bases. Germline values: CDR1 MNHEY, CDR2 SMNVEV (reference sequence). To note about this clonotype: Its antigen is unknown.

CD8+CD4-CCR7+CD45RA+ cells were sorted as naive CD8 T cells. V gene TRBV27 combines with J gene TRBJ1-2, with TRBD1 identical over 8 bases. This clonotype was obtained from a human donor in good health. Some libraries in this study had Jurkat cell RNA spiked in. Sequencing used naive CD8+ T cells from blood, with Jurkat cell RNA spiked in. Subset reported: FACS-sorted CD8+CD4-CCR7+CD45RA+ naive T cells. CDR3 nucleotide sequence: TGTGCCAGCAGTTTATCGGGACAGGACCTATCCTATGGCTACACCTTC. Translation gives CASSLSGQDLSYGYTF.